The 10 T cell receptor beta chains reported below all come from one sample, sequenced in a study of CD8+ T cells in alopecia areata. Following RNA extraction, reverse transcription yielded cDNA that acted as the sequencing template. Profiled with immunoSEQ multiplex PCR; TCRdb holds only in-frame clones, not every one. The sample yields under 150,000 clones, 47% seen once. Sequencing was done on a sample of NKG2D-low CD8+ T cells sorted from blood. The receptors here all came from a human donor with alopecia areata.

The chain recombines TRBV29-1 with TRBJ2-2; D remains ambiguous. Germline V gene sequence: CDR1 SQVTM, CDR2 ANQGSEA. The V gene lost 2 bases and the J gene lost 0 bases, with 10 bases spanning the gap. The CDR3 spans 15 residues. Here the CDR3 reads CSVERGSANTGELFF. CDR3 nucleotides: TGCAGCGTTGAACGTGGCAGCGCGAACACCGGGGAGCTGTTTTTT.

J is TRBJ2-1 and V is TRBV9; D may be TRBD1 or TRBD2 (6 bases each). Germline lookup yields CDR1 SGDLS and CDR2 YYNGEE. This CDR3 contains 13 residues. The V end was cut by 0 bases, the J end by 9 bases, with 10 bases between. CDR3 amino acids: CASSVEGGGEQFF. DNA for the CDR3: TGTGCCAGCAGCGTAGAGGGGGGCGGTGAGCAGTTCTTC.

This chain links TRBV27 with TRBJ2-7; TRBD1 agrees at 7 bases. This CDR3 region has 15 residues. Germline V gives CDR1 MNHEY, CDR2 SMNVEV (reference sequence). V was pared by 6 bases and J by 2 bases, with 10 bases of the junction left unmatched. In nucleotides, the CDR3 is TGTGCCAGCAGCCAGGGGGACAGCTCTACCTACGAGCAGTACTTC. Amino acids: CASSQGDSSTYEQYF.

This chain links TRBV29-1 with TRBJ2-3; TRBD2 matches 12 bases. Germline loops: CDR1 SQVTM, CDR2 ANQGSEA. J was trimmed by 4 bases and V by 5 bases; bases with no gene match: 13. The CDR3 has 17 residues. CDR3: CSVRGSLAGGIADTQYF. CDR3 bases: TGCAGCGTTCGGGGGAGCCTAGCGGGAGGGATCGCAGATACGCAGTATTTT.

The chain uses TRBV29-1 and TRBJ2-2; D is possibly TRBD2 (6 bases). V dropped 3 bases and J dropped 7 bases, with 12 bases sitting between them. Germline V gives CDR1 SQVTM, CDR2 ANQGSEA. The CDR3 consists of 13 residues. The CDR3: CSVETGGHGELFF. The CDR3 bases are TGCAGCGTTGAGACCGGGGGTCACGGGGAGCTGTTTTTT.

The V gene is TRBV5-6, the J gene TRBJ2-2; tentatively, D is TRBD1 (6 bases). The germline V gene encodes CDR1 SGHDT and CDR2 YYEEEE. The V end was cut by 5 bases, the J end by 0 bases, with 17 bases between. The CDR3 consists of 17 residues. CDR3 region: CASSSQRTATNTGELFF. For the CDR3, the DNA is TGTGCCAGCAGTTCCCAACGGACAGCAACGAACACCGGGGAGCTGTTTTTT.

The chain employs TRBV30 and TRBJ2-2; no firm D call. V was clipped by 0 bases and J by 6 bases, with 11 bases between them. Germline assignment: CDR1 GTSNPN and CDR2 SVGIG (reference sequence). The CDR3 has 14 residues. CDR3 nucleotides: TGTGCCTGGAGTGTACCTGAAGTCCCCGGGGAGCTGTTTTTT. This codes for CAWSVPEVPGELFF.

In this sample, this clone turned up a few times. The genes are TRBV11-2 and TRBJ2-3, with no clear D. V lost 1 base, J lost 9 bases, and 11 bases lay in between. The CDR3 sequence is 13 residues long. CDR1 and CDR2 from the germline V gene are SGHAT and FQNNGV. In DNA, the CDR3 is TGTGCCAGCAGCTTAGGTTACATGGACACGCAGTATTTT. Translated: CASSLGYMDTQYF.

V and J are TRBV19 and TRBJ1-1; D gene uncertain. The length of the CDR3 is 10 residues. Germline V gene lookup returns CDR1 LNHDA and CDR2 SQIVND (reference sequence). V dropped 5 bases and J dropped 5 bases, with 3 bases sitting between them. The CDR3 is CASSDTEAFF. The CDR3 DNA follows: TGTGCCAGTAGTGATACTGAAGCTTTCTTT.

This clone is a singleton in its sample. The chain employs TRBV6-5 and TRBJ2-4; D gene uncertain. Germline assignment: CDR1 MNHEY and CDR2 SVGAGI. With 7 bases removed from V and 5 bases from J, the gap between germline ends came to 12 bases. This CDR3 is built from 13 residues. This chain's CDR3 is CASTSSGQNIQYF. The CDR3 DNA sequence: TGTGCCAGCACCTCCTCGGGTCAAAACATTCAGTACTTC.